Included here is one T cell receptor beta chain sequence, with context. Antigen unknown. Thyroid surgery was performed in patients who had received no treatment beforehand. The V segment lost 0 bases and the J segment 8 bases; nucleotides outside the gene matches: 6. Per the germline V gene, CDR1 is MGHRA and CDR2 is YSYEKL. This CDR3 contains 15 residues. The data were obtained in a study of metastatic and nonmetastatic thyroid tumors. Study context: The authors compared repertoires across blood and tumor or nodule tissue from malignant and benign thyroid patients.

The study's findings and limits: A significant increase in TCR beta diversity was reportedly seen in malignant thyroid tumors relative to benign nodules, in blood and tumor.

In the authors' methods: For papillary thyroid cancer, a distant-metastasis classifier was constructed from CDR3 differences observed across clinicopathological groups. TCRdb re-clonotyped the PCR reads through MiXCR. TCRdb's processing, not the study's, gives the V and J calls here. The table lists about 32,000 clones, 20% to 25% of them singletons. Sequenced input: blood. The source of this sequence is a female donor with papillary thyroid cancer or a benign thyroid nodule (not recorded which). Some clones in this sample may be carry-over from other donors' samples. The chain uses TRBV4-1 and TRBJ1-4, with TRBD1 identical over 7 bases. The CDR3 loop reads CASSQEVQGREKLFF. Written as DNA, the CDR3 is TGCGCCAGCAGCCAAGAGGTACAGGGGAGAGAAAAACTGTTTTTT.